These 15 T cell receptor beta chains originate from one sample sequenced in a study of blood T cell repertoires in COVID-19. Produced via immunoSEQ multiplex PCR; TCRdb's table is partial and in-frame only. Seen here are fewer than 150,000 clones, roughly 80% observed once, and the top ten hold under 9.5%. The sample was peripheral blood. These receptors were collected from a woman between 35 and 50 years old with acute or convalescent COVID-19.

CDR3 in DNA: TGCGCCAGCAGCTTCCTACTACGGACTAGCGGGGGGCTCAATGAGCAGTTCTTC. The encoded protein is CASSFLLRTSGGLNEQFF. The genes are TRBV5-1 and TRBJ2-1; 14 bases are a match to TRBD2. Germline V CDR1 and CDR2: SGHRS, YFSETQ. The ends lost 2 bases at V and 6 bases at J; junction bases unmatched: 10. This CDR3 is 18 amino acids long. Together with reference TRBV5-1 and TRBJ2-1, the CDR3 gives the full variable domain: KAGVTQTPRYLIKTRGQQVTLSCSPISGHRSVSWYQQTPGQGLQFLFEYFSETQRNKGNFPGRFSGRQFSNSRSEMNVSTLELGDSALYLCASSFLLRTSGGLNEQFFGPGTRLTVL.

The chain combines TRBV5-6 with TRBJ1-5; 8 bases align to TRBD1. The CDR3 extends over 14 amino acids. The V and J ends lost 3 bases and 5 bases, in that order; junction bases with no gene match: 4. From germline, CDR1 is SGHDT and CDR2 YYEEEE. For the CDR3, the DNA is TGTGCCAGCAGCTCGCAGGGGGCCCATCAGCCCCAGCATTTT. This sequence encodes CASSSQGAHQPQHF.

This clone was counted a few times. The gene calls are TRBV5-5 and TRBJ1-1, with D possibly matching TRBD1 (6 bases). This CDR3 has 13 amino acids. CDR1 is SGHKS, CDR2 YYEKEE, per germline (reference sequence). The V end was cut by 4 bases, the J end by 5 bases, with 12 bases between. CDR3 loop: CASSRDTHTEAFF. The CDR3 nucleotides are TGTGCCAGCAGCCGGGACACCCATACTGAAGCTTTCTTT.

V is TRBV10-3 and J is TRBJ1-2, with 10 bases aligning to TRBD1. Germline V gene data show CDR1 as ENHRY and CDR2 as SYGVKD. Germline trimming cut 7 bases from V and 8 bases from J; bases unmatched to any gene: 16. CDR3 length: 16 amino acids. The CDR3 region has the DNA TGTGCCATCAAGGGCTCGGGACAGGGGAACATTCGAGGCTACACCTTC. Protein: CAIKGSGQGNIRGYTF.

The CDR3 region has the DNA TGTGCCAGTAGTGAATCCGGGACAGGGGCCTACGAGCAGTACTTC. Translation gives CASSESGTGAYEQYF. This chain uses TRBV19 with TRBJ2-7; 10 bases map to TRBD1. In germline, CDR1 is LNHDA, CDR2 SQIVND (reference sequence). The CDR3 covers 15 residues. With 5 bases clipped from V and 2 bases from J, the junction kept 6 bases outside the gene matches.

The J gene is TRBJ1-1, the V gene TRBV7-8; 8 bases line up with TRBD1. Germline V gene data show CDR1 as SGHVS and CDR2 as FQNEAQ. The V gene end was trimmed by 1 base and the J gene end by 8 bases; junction bases not matched to a gene: 3. This CDR3 has 13 residues. As DNA, the CDR3 is TGTGCCAGCAGCTTAGTAGCAGGGGGCGAAGCTTTCTTT. Translating gives CASSLVAGGEAFF.

The rearrangement joins TRBV7-2 to TRBJ2-7, with 7 nucleotides matching TRBD2. This CDR3 comprises 13 residues. The trim removed 0 bases at V and 6 bases at J, leaving 2 bases unmatched. Germline values: CDR1 SGHTA, CDR2 FQGNSA. CDR3 nucleotide sequence: TGTGCCAGCAGCTTAGCGTGGGGGGGCGAGCAGTACTTC. Translating it yields CASSLAWGGEQYF. Variable domain in full (rest from reference TRBV7-2 and TRBJ2-7): GAGVSQSPSNKVTEKGKDVELRCDPISGHTALYWYRQSLGQGLEFLIYFQGNSAPDKSGLPSDRFSAERTGGSVSTLTIQRTQQEDSAVYLCASSLAWGGEQYFGPGTRLTVT.

The chain links TRBV14 to TRBJ1-2; TRBD1 is a possible D gene (5 bases). Trimming cost V 0 bases and J 13 bases, with 9 bases left between them. This CDR3 has 11 amino acids. Per germline, CDR1 SGHDN and CDR2 FVKESK. The CDR3 nucleotides are TGTGCCAGCAGCCAAGAAGGCAGGGCCACCTTC. Amino acid sequence: CASSQEGRATF.

V and J are TRBV6-5 and TRBJ1-2; tentative D call: TRBD1 (5 bases). The germline V gene has CDR1 MNHEY and CDR2 SVGAGI. The CDR3 length is 15 residues. V was shortened by 7 bases and J by 6 bases, with 21 bases between the two germline ends. This CDR3 is CASKGMEGRSDGYTF. In nucleotides, the CDR3 is TGTGCCAGCAAGGGGATGGAGGGCCGGTCGGATGGCTACACCTTC.

The CDR3 coding sequence is TGTGCCAGCAGTTATGGGTTCTCAGCGGGGGAAGATACGCAGTATTTT. Translation gives CASSYGFSAGEDTQYF. The gene calls are TRBV6-2 or TRBV6-3 and TRBJ2-3; 8 nucleotides agree with TRBD2. V was clipped by 3 bases and J by 5 bases; unmatched bases: 10. CDR1 is MNHEY and CDR2 is SVGEGT in the germline V gene. The CDR3 loop spans 16 amino acids.

CDR3: CATSTMQSRPYEQYF. CDR3 DNA: TGTGCCACCAGCACCATGCAAAGCCGTCCCTACGAGCAGTACTTC. This sequence joins TRBV15 and TRBJ2-7; no definite D call. Germline CDR1 LNHNV, CDR2 YYDKDF (reference sequence). V was shortened by 4 bases and J by 2 bases, with 15 bases between the two germline ends. The length of the CDR3 is 15 residues.

This chain uses TRBV30 with TRBJ1-4; 9 bases map to TRBD1. With 5 bases clipped from V and 12 bases from J, the junction kept 16 bases outside the gene matches. Germline assignment: CDR1 GTSNPN and CDR2 SVGIG (reference sequence). The CDR3 has 15 amino acids. CDR3 nucleotides: TGTGCCTGGTCGGGACAGGGTATGGGGCTGGGGGAACTGTTTTTT. Translating gives CAWSGQGMGLGELFF. The full variable domain, in which reference TRBV30 and TRBJ1-4 provide the parts outside the CDR3, is SQTIHQWPATLVQPVGSPLSLECTVEGTSNPNLYWYRQAAGRGLQLLFYSVGIGQISSEVPQNLSASRPQDRQFILSSKKLLLSDSGFYLCAWSGQGMGLGELFFGSGTQLSVL.

The chain joins TRBV6-1 to TRBJ2-5; no definite D call. Germline loops: CDR1 MNHNS, CDR2 SASEGT. This CDR3 is built from 12 residues. V dropped 0 bases and J dropped 5 bases, with 4 bases sitting between them. The CDR3 sequence: CASSEARETQYF. The CDR3 DNA reads as TGTGCCAGCAGTGAAGCGCGGGAGACCCAGTACTTC.

V usage is TRBV28 and J usage is TRBJ2-2; the D gene is possibly TRBD2 (7 bases). The V end was cut by 8 bases, the J end by 0 bases, with 16 bases between. The germline V gene has CDR1 MDHEN and CDR2 SYDVKM. The CDR3 extends over 16 amino acids. The CDR3, as DNA: TGTGCCAGCGAACCTCGGGGGGCAGCGAACACCGGGGAGCTGTTTTTT. Translation: CASEPRGAANTGELFF.

The chain joins TRBV6-5 to TRBJ1-1, with 10 bases aligning to TRBD1. V was pared by 3 bases and J by 4 bases, with 8 bases of the junction left unmatched. CDR1 is MNHEY, CDR2 SVGAGI, per germline. The CDR3 totals 16 residues. The DNA of the CDR3 is TGTGCCAGCAGTTATGCCGGACAGGGGGGGATCACTGAAGCTTTCTTT. Its protein product is CASSYAGQGGITEAFF.